The 21 T cell receptor beta chains given below trace back to one sample, sequenced in a study of T cell responses to AZD1222 COVID-19 vaccine. This table comes from immunoSEQ multiplex PCR, and its TCRdb copy is limited to in-frame clones, with some not included. Seen here are about 150,000 clones, approximately 90% observed once, and the top ten hold 5.1%. Specimen: peripheral blood, collected on day 0 of AZD1222 vaccination. These receptors were obtained from an adult in good health.

This chain uses TRBV9 with TRBJ2-1, with 7 bases that match TRBD1. Germline V gene sequence: CDR1 SGDLS, CDR2 YYNGEE. The CDR3 loop spans 15 amino acids. Trimming cost V 0 bases and J 2 bases; bases outside gene matches: 2. The CDR3 loop is CASSVGTGPYNEQFF. In DNA form, the CDR3 reads TGTGCCAGCAGCGTAGGGACAGGACCCTACAATGAGCAGTTCTTC.

The chain recombines TRBV7-9 with TRBJ2-5, with 10 bases matching TRBD2. The CDR3 loop spans 16 amino acids. CDR1 is SEHNR, CDR2 FQNEAQ, per germline (reference sequence). V gave up 3 bases and J gave up 1 base; unmatched junction bases: 5. The CDR3 sequence is CASSFVTSGTQETQYF. The CDR3 DNA reads as TGTGCCAGCAGCTTTGTAACTAGCGGGACCCAAGAGACCCAGTACTTC.

This chain uses TRBV6-5 with TRBJ2-1, with 10 bases lining up with TRBD2. The V gene's germline CDR1 is MNHEY and CDR2 SVGAGI. V shed 2 bases, J shed 9 bases, and the junction held 4 bases outside the gene matches. The CDR3 length is 14 residues. CDR3 in DNA: TGTGCCAGCAGTTACCAGCGGGAGGGATCTGAGCAGTTCTTC. This translates into CASSYQREGSEQFF.

The V and J genes are TRBV28 and TRBJ2-3, with D uncertain. V was cut by 4 bases and J by 2 bases, with 10 bases left in between. The CDR3 sequence is 14 residues long. Germline CDR1 and CDR2: MDHEN and SYDVKM. The CDR3 bases are TGTGCCAGCAGTTCCCCCGGATTCACAGATACGCAGTATTTT. Translated: CASSSPGFTDTQYF. Based on the CDR3 plus reference TRBV28 and TRBJ2-3, the full variable domain is DVKVTQSSRYLVKRTGEKVFLECVQDMDHENMFWYRQDPGLGLRLIYFSYDVKMKEKGDIPEGYSVSREKKERFSLILESASTNQTSMYLCASSSPGFTDTQYFGPGTRLTVL.

In this sample, this clone turned up once. The V and J genes are TRBV29-1 and TRBJ2-1; D remains unclear. Germline V gene lookup returns CDR1 SQVTM and CDR2 ANQGSEA. The CDR3 has 12 amino acids. The germline V and J ends were trimmed by 5 bases and 4 bases, with 9 bases remaining between them. In nucleotides, the CDR3 is TGCAGCGTTTCGGACCTTTACAATGAGCAGTTCTTC. Translated, it gives CSVSDLYNEQFF.

The rearrangement uses TRBV19 and TRBJ2-7; the match to TRBD1 covers 7 bases. The CDR3 sequence is 14 residues long. J lost 2 bases, V lost 10 bases, and 11 bases had no gene match. Germline V lookup: CDR1 LNHDA, CDR2 SQIVND (reference sequence). CDR3 DNA sequence: TGTGCCACTGCTAACAGGGGTAAGCCCTACGAGCAGTACTTC. Protein product: CATANRGKPYEQYF. Full variable domain (missing parts from reference TRBV19 and TRBJ2-7): DGGITQSPKYLFRKEGQNVTLSCEQNLNHDAMYWYRQDPGQGLRLIYYSQIVNDFQKGDIAEGYSVSREKKESFPLTVTSAQKNPTAFYLCATANRGKPYEQYFGPGTRLTVT.

The gene calls are TRBV28 and TRBJ1-2; possible D gene TRBD1, 5 bases. Germline values: CDR1 MDHEN, CDR2 SYDVKM. Between the trimmed V and J ends, which lost 3 bases and 4 bases, there was a span of 9 bases. The CDR3 is 13 amino acids. DNA of the CDR3: TGTGCCAGCAGTTTTAGGGGTGGCTATGGCTACACCTTC. Translated: CASSFRGGYGYTF.

This chain connects TRBV24-1 to TRBJ1-4; 7 bases are shared with TRBD1. The CDR3 consists of 15 residues. The V and J ends lost 4 bases and 7 bases, in that order; junction bases with no gene match: 8. CDR1 and CDR2 from the germline V gene are KGHDR and SFDVKD. In nucleotides, the CDR3 is TGTGCCACCAGTGACGCCACAGGGGCCGGTGAAAAACTGTTTTTT. Protein sequence: CATSDATGAGEKLFF.

V and J are TRBV21-1 and TRBJ2-7; the table's D call of TRBD1 was not tested on the DNA. TRBV21-1 is described as a pseudogene. This CDR3 is 12 amino acids long. CDR3 in amino acids: CASSTQTYEQYF. The CDR3 coding sequence is TGTGCCAGCAGCACTCAGACCTACGAGCAGTACTTC.

The V call is TRBV28, the J call TRBJ1-5; 8 positions agree with TRBD1. Germline CDR1 and CDR2: MDHEN and SYDVKM. V shed 8 bases and J 3 bases; nucleotides not matched to a gene: 6. The CDR3 is 14 amino acids. CDR3 DNA: TGTGCCAGCTACAACAGGGGGAACAATCAGCCCCAGCATTTT. Amino acid sequence: CASYNRGNNQPQHF.

The chain joins TRBV5-1 to TRBJ2-5; 7 nucleotides line up with TRBD1. The length of the CDR3 is 14 residues. In germline, CDR1 is SGHRS, CDR2 YFSETQ. The ends lost 3 bases at V and 4 bases at J; junction bases unmatched: 6. CDR3: CASSYDRVGETQYF. CDR3 DNA sequence: TGCGCCAGCAGCTACGACAGGGTCGGAGAGACCCAGTACTTC. Supplemented by reference TRBV5-1 and TRBJ2-5, the full variable domain reads KAGVTQTPRYLIKTRGQQVTLSCSPISGHRSVSWYQQTPGQGLQFLFEYFSETQRNKGNFPGRFSGRQFSNSRSEMNVSTLELGDSALYLCASSYDRVGETQYFGPGTRLLVL.

The chain has TRBV15 and TRBJ2-5; D remains ambiguous. The CDR3 totals 14 residues. V shed 0 bases and J shed 6 bases, with 11 bases lying between them. Germline CDR1 is LNHNV and CDR2 is YYDKDF (reference sequence). CDR3: CATSRDAWQKTQYF. CDR3 DNA: TGTGCCACCAGCAGAGACGCTTGGCAAAAGACCCAGTACTTC.

This clone has only a few counts. The genes are TRBV4-3 and TRBJ1-3; no firm D call. The CDR3 runs to 16 residues. Trimming removed 0 bases at V and 7 bases at J, with 16 bases between. Germline V gives CDR1 LGHNA, CDR2 YSLEER. CDR3 sequence: CASSQDLQLGRNTIYF. The CDR3 DNA reads as TGCGCCAGCAGCCAAGATTTACAACTAGGTCGGAACACCATATATTTT.

This clone was picked up one time. J is TRBJ1-4 and V is TRBV5-1; 7 positions match TRBD1. The CDR3 length is 16 residues. The junction had 10 bases not matched to a gene; V was cut back by 1 base and J by 7 bases. Germline CDR1 and CDR2: SGHRS and YFSETQ. CDR3 loop: CASSLRQGSGSEKLFF. Written as DNA, the CDR3 is TGCGCCAGCAGCTTGCGACAGGGCTCAGGATCTGAAAAACTGTTTTTT.

J is TRBJ1-2 and V is TRBV9; no definite D call. The germline V gene encodes CDR1 SGDLS and CDR2 YYNGEE. V shed 4 bases and J shed 4 bases, with 8 bases lying between them. The CDR3 extends over 12 amino acids. The CDR3 loop is CASSTSIYGYTF. In nucleotides, the CDR3 is TGTGCCAGCAGCACAAGTATCTATGGCTACACCTTC.

V is TRBV9 and J is TRBJ1-2; D is possibly TRBD1 (5 bases). CDR3 length: 13 residues. The germline CDR1 and CDR2 sequences are SGDLS and YYNGEE. The V and J ends lost 4 bases and 3 bases respectively, with 10 bases between them. The CDR3 region has the DNA TGTGCCAGCAGCCCATCAGGGTACTATGGCTACACCTTC. Residues: CASSPSGYYGYTF.

This clone has more than one count but fewer than ten. This chain joins TRBV28 and TRBJ1-5; D is perhaps TRBD1 (5 bases). V lost 0 bases and J 6 bases, leaving 15 bases between the germline ends. The CDR3 covers 16 residues. Germline CDR1 and CDR2: MDHEN and SYDVKM. Here the CDR3 reads CASSLWGPGPVQPQHF. In DNA form, the CDR3 reads TGTGCCAGCAGTTTATGGGGGCCGGGGCCCGTTCAGCCCCAGCATTTT.

V and J are TRBV7-2 and TRBJ1-1, with a weak D call TRBD1 (5 bases). Trimming cost V 6 bases and J 4 bases, with 9 bases left between them. The CDR3 has 12 amino acids. Germline assignment: CDR1 SGHTA and CDR2 FQGNSA. CDR3 amino acids: CASRRRGTEAFF. CDR3 nucleotide sequence: TGTGCCAGCAGGAGGAGGGGCACTGAAGCTTTCTTT.

The chain uses TRBV11-3 and TRBJ2-7, with D possibly matching TRBD1 (6 bases). CDR1 is SGHNT, CDR2 YENEEA, per germline. Trimming took off 0 bases at V and 3 bases at J, with 18 bases between the two ends. The CDR3 consists of 17 residues. DNA of the CDR3: TGTGCCAGCAGCTTAGAGTTTTCGGGGACACTCGACTACGAGCAGTACTTC. It is translated as CASSLEFSGTLDYEQYF. Drawing the rest from reference TRBV11-3 and TRBJ2-7, the complete variable domain is EAGVVQSPRYKIIEKKQPVAFWCNPISGHNTLYWYLQNLGQGPELLIRYENEEAVDDSQLPKDRFSAERLKGVDSTLKIQPAELGDSAVYLCASSLEFSGTLDYEQYFGPGTRLTVT.

The chain uses TRBV9 and TRBJ1-3; no definite D call. The ends were cut back, 0 bases at V and 4 bases at J, with 8 bases in the middle. Germline V CDR1 and CDR2: SGDLS, YYNGEE. This CDR3 has 14 residues. The CDR3 bases are TGTGCCAGCAGCGTAGAACCCGAGGGAAACACCATATATTTT. Its translation is CASSVEPEGNTIYF.

The chain is built from TRBV23-1 and TRBJ1-2; D unresolved. TRBV23-1 is known as an ORF, though its function is uncertain. The CDR3 loop spans 17 amino acids. V was shortened by 9 bases and J by 7 bases, with 30 bases between the two germline ends. The CDR3 DNA sequence: TGCGCCAGGCCTCTGGGCGATGGACGTTCTCCTGGAGGTGGCTACACCTTC. The encoded protein is CARPLGDGRSPGGGYTF.